This TCR beta chain was identified during a study of blood T cell repertoires in COVID-19. CDR1 KGHSH and CDR2 LQKENI come from the germline V gene. The V end lost 2 bases, the J end lost 0 bases, and 10 bases lay between the germline ends. This CDR3 is 15 amino acids long. Only in-frame clones appear in the TCRdb table, and some are missing; sequencing was by immunoSEQ multiplex PCR. The table has a few hundred thousand clones, roughly 91% seen once. The source of this sequence is a man younger than 30 who had recovered from COVID-19. The sequencing sample was made of PBMCs or T cells enriched from blood (not recorded which). This chain connects TRBV18 to TRBJ1-1; no clear D gene. CDR3 coding DNA: TGTGCCAGCTCACCATCCACAGTGATGAACACTGAAGCTTTCTTT. Translation: CASSPSTVMNTEAFF.